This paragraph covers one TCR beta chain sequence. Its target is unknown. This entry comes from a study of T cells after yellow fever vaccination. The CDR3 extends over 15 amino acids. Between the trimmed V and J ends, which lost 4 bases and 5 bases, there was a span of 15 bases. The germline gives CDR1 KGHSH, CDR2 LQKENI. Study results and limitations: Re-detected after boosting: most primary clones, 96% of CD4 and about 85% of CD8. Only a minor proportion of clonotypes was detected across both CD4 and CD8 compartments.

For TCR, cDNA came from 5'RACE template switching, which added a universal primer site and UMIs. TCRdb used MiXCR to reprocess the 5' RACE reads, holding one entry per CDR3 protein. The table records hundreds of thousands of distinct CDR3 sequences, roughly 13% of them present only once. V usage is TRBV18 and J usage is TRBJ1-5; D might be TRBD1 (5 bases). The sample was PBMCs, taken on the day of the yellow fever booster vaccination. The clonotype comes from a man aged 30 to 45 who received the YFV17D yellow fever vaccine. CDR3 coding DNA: TGTGCCAGCTCACTTTGGGACGGCGGGGATCAGCCCCAGCATTTT. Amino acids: CASSLWDGGDQPQHF.